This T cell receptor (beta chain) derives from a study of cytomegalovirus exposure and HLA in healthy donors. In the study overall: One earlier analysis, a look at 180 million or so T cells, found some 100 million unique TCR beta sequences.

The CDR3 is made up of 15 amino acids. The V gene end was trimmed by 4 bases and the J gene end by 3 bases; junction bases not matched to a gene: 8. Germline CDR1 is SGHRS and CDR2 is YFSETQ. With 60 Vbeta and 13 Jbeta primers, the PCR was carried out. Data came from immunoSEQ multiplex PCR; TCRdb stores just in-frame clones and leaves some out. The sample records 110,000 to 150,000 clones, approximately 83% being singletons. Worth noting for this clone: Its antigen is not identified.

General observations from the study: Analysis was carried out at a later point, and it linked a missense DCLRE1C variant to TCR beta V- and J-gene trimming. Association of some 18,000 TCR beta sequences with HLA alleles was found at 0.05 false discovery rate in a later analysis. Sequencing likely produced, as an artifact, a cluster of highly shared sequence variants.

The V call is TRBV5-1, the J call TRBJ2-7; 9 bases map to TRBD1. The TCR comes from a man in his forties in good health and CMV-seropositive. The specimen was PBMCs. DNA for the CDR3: TGCGCCAGCAGCCGAGGACAGGGGATTGACTACGAGCAGTACTTC. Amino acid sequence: CASSRGQGIDYEQYF.